The 3 T cell receptor beta chains below come from one sample, sequenced in a study of T cell changes during pregnancy in multiple sclerosis. The repertoire was sequenced with immunoSEQ multiplex PCR; TCRdb's copy has only in-frame clones and lacks some. The table records 53,000 or so clones, under 95% of them present only once. Sequenced here: CD4+ T cells from peripheral blood mononuclear cells, sampled in the second trimester of pregnancy. These receptors all stem from a female donor with multiple sclerosis, enrolled in a pregnancy study.

The V and J genes are TRBV7-3 and TRBJ2-7, with D perhaps TRBD2 (5 bases). V was cut by 6 bases and J by 6 bases, with 15 bases left in between. Germline CDR1 is SGHTA and CDR2 is FQGTGA. The CDR3 runs to 13 residues. CDR3 amino acids: CASSHPNRGEQYF. The DNA for the CDR3 is TGTGCCAGCAGTCACCCAAACCGGGGCGAGCAGTACTTC. Full variable domain (missing parts from reference TRBV7-3 and TRBJ2-7): GAGVSQTPSNKVTEKGKYVELRCDPISGHTALYWYRQSLGQGPEFLIYFQGTGAADDSGLPNDRFFAVRPEGSVSTLKIQRTERGDSAVYLCASSHPNRGEQYFGPGTRLTVT.

The gene calls are TRBV19 and TRBJ2-2; 7 bases fit TRBD2. The CDR3 extends over 16 amino acids. J was trimmed by 2 bases and V by 3 bases; bases with no gene match: 6. Germline-derived CDR1 and CDR2 are LNHDA and SQIVND (reference sequence). CDR3 nucleotide sequence: TGTGCCAGTAGTATTCTTGCGGGGGTAAACACCGGGGAGCTGTTTTTT. This translates into CASSILAGVNTGELFF. Complete variable domain (other parts from reference TRBV19 and TRBJ2-2): DGGITQSPKYLFRKEGQNVTLSCEQNLNHDAMYWYRQDPGQGLRLIYYSQIVNDFQKGDIAEGYSVSREKKESFPLTVTSAQKNPTAFYLCASSILAGVNTGELFFGEGSRLTVL.

The chain links TRBV10-1 to TRBJ1-4, with 9 bases aligning to TRBD1. Trimming cost V 6 bases and J 2 bases; bases outside gene matches: 13. CDR1 and CDR2 (germline): WNHNN, SYGVQD (reference sequence). This CDR3 region has 18 residues. CDR3 nucleotides: TGCGCCAGCAGCACAACGGACAGGGGCAAGATGACTAATGAAAAACTGTTTTTT. This sequence encodes CASSTTDRGKMTNEKLFF.